Sequencing of this T cell receptor (beta chain) was carried out in a study of glioma-infiltrating T cells. The J segment lost 3 bases and the V segment lost 1 base, leaving 8 bases of the junction unmatched. The CDR3 is 15 residues long. Germline lookup yields CDR1 DFQATT and CDR2 SNEGSKA (reference sequence). Points from the study as a whole: Non-neoplastic patients had below-expected tissue-blood divergence, while all gliomas exceeded expectation.

This clonotype was observed at least ten times. The antigen remains undetermined. TCR alpha and beta CDR3 regions were amplified from RNA using iRepertoire nested multiplex PCR. TCRdb re-called the multiplex PCR reads through MiXCR, storing one row per CDR3 protein. This sample has around 120,000 distinct CDR3 sequences, with about 22% found just once. This chain connects TRBV20-1 to TRBJ2-7; 8 nucleotides align to TRBD1. The receptor was derived from a human donor with low-grade glioma or glioblastoma, undergoing nonglioma brain surgery, or in good health (not recorded which). Sequencing input: glioma tissue, nonneoplastic brain tissue, or PBMCs (not recorded which). In DNA form, the CDR3 reads TGCAGTGCTAGAGCCGCCGGGACAGGATACTACGAGCAGTACGTC. Protein: CSARAAGTGYYEQYV.